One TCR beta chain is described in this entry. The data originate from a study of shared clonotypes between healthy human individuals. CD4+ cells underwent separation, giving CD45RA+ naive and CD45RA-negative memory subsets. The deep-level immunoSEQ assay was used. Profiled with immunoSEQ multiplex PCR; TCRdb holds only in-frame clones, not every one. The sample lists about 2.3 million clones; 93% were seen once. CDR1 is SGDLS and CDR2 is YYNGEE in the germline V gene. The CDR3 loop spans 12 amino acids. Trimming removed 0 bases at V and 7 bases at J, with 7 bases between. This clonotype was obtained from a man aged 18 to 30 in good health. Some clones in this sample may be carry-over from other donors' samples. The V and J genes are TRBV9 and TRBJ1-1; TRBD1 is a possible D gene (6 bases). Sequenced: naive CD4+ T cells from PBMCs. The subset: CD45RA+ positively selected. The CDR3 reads CASSVVRGEAFF. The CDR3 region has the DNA TGTGCCAGCAGCGTAGTCAGGGGTGAAGCTTTCTTT.